This is a list of T cell receptor beta chains from one sample in a study of shared clonotypes between healthy human individuals. The repertoire was sequenced with immunoSEQ multiplex PCR; TCRdb's copy has only in-frame clones and lacks some. The sample includes some 2.3 million clones, approximately 95% of them seen just once. Sequences were obtained from naive CD4+ T cells from PBMCs. The receptors here all came from a man aged 18 to 30 in good health. Some clones in this sample may be carry-over from other donors' samples. Each CDR3 is given with its conserved first and last residue. The D gene is left open where the match is weak. A clone size is listed for some rows: how often the clone was seen (once, few, many), or a class if it is expanded.

J gene: TRBJ1-5; clone size: NA; V gene: TRBV5-1; D gene: TRBD1; CDR3 protein: CASSSGRGQPQHF; CDR3 DNA: TGCGCCAGCAGCTCGGGCAGGGGGCAGCCCCAGCATTTT
J gene: TRBJ2-7; clone size: NA; V gene: TRBV10-3; D gene: TRBD2; CDR3 protein: CAISDRTSGSSYEQYF; CDR3 DNA: TGTGCCATCAGTGATAGGACTAGCGGGAGCTCCTACGAGCAGTACTTC
J gene: TRBJ1-4; clone size: NA; V gene: TRBV4-2; D gene: NA; CDR3 protein: CASSQDQFRAREKLFF; CDR3 DNA: TGTGCCAGCAGCCAAGATCAGTTCAGGGCGCGGGAAAAACTGTTTTTT
J gene: TRBJ2-3; clone size: NA; V gene: TRBV19; D gene: NA; CDR3 protein: CASSAGLALHTQYF; CDR3 DNA: TGTGCCAGTAGTGCCGGACTGGCCTTACATACGCAGTATTTT
J gene: TRBJ2-3; clone size: NA; V gene: TRBV5-1; D gene: NA; CDR3 protein: CASSLYGTVRTSTDTQYF; CDR3 DNA: TGCGCCAGCAGCTTGTACGGGACTGTAAGAACTAGCACAGATACGCAGTATTTT
J gene: TRBJ1-1; clone size: once; V gene: TRBV6-6; D gene: NA; CDR3 protein: CASSYPGSVAFF; CDR3 DNA: TGTGCCAGCAGTTACCCAGGCTCAGTAGCTTTCTTT
J gene: TRBJ2-7; clone size: once; V gene: TRBV6-6; D gene: NA; CDR3 protein: CASSQPADSSYEQYF; CDR3 DNA: TGTGCCAGCAGCCAACCAGCGGACAGCTCCTACGAGCAGTACTTC
J gene: TRBJ2-3; clone size: NA; V gene: TRBV5-6; D gene: NA; CDR3 protein: CASSRRPQDTQYF; CDR3 DNA: TGTGCCAGCAGTCGTAGACCCCAAGATACGCAGTATTTT
J gene: TRBJ2-7; clone size: NA; V gene: TRBV6-5; D gene: NA; CDR3 protein: CASTRQSGTYEQYF; CDR3 DNA: TGTGCCAGCACTAGACAGTCTGGGACCTACGAGCAGTACTTC
J gene: TRBJ1-1; clone size: NA; V gene: TRBV29-1; D gene: NA; CDR3 protein: CSVGAGAAVNTEAFF; CDR3 DNA: TGCAGCGTTGGGGCAGGGGCTGCGGTGAACACTGAAGCTTTCTTT
J gene: TRBJ1-4; clone size: NA; V gene: TRBV19; D gene: NA; CDR3 protein: CASSLGTLTTNEKLFF; CDR3 DNA: TGTGCCAGCTCCTTGGGGACACTGACAACTAATGAAAAACTGTTTTTT
J gene: TRBJ2-4; clone size: NA; V gene: TRBV5-4; D gene: NA; CDR3 protein: CASSQTGTPSGIQYF; CDR3 DNA: TGTGCCAGCAGCCAAACAGGGACCCCCTCGGGCATTCAGTACTTC
J gene: TRBJ1-5; clone size: NA; V gene: TRBV5-1; D gene: NA; CDR3 protein: CASSRSGDQPQHF; CDR3 DNA: TGCGCCAGCAGCCGGTCGGGGGATCAGCCCCAGCATTTT
J gene: TRBJ2-3; clone size: NA; V gene: TRBV7-2; D gene: NA; CDR3 protein: CASSSRTGTDTQYF; CDR3 DNA: TGTGCCAGCAGCTCCCGGACAGGCACAGATACGCAGTATTTT
J gene: TRBJ2-3; clone size: NA; V gene: TRBV10-2; D gene: NA; CDR3 protein: CASSERASGTDTQYF; CDR3 DNA: TGCGCCAGCAGTGAGAGGGCTAGCGGCACAGATACGCAGTATTTT
J gene: TRBJ1-2; clone size: NA; V gene: TRBV5-8; D gene: NA; CDR3 protein: CASSLGVNREGYGYTF; CDR3 DNA: TGTGCCAGCAGCTTGGGTGTGAACAGGGAGGGCTATGGCTACACCTTC
J gene: TRBJ2-7; clone size: few; V gene: TRBV28; D gene: NA; CDR3 protein: CATGPHEQYF; CDR3 DNA: TGTGCCACAGGGCCCCACGAGCAGTACTTC
J gene: TRBJ1-1; clone size: once; V gene: TRBV7-2; D gene: NA; CDR3 protein: CASSLAGGFQDTEAFF; CDR3 DNA: TGTGCCAGCAGCTTAGCTGGGGGGTTTCAGGACACTGAAGCTTTCTTT